The clone carrying this T cell receptor beta chain was observed a few times. The entry originates in a study of blood T cell repertoires in COVID-19. Study overall: COVID-19 samples collected from the United States, Italy and Spain covered acute and convalescent phases. T cells, B-cell-depleted T cells, or PBMCs provided the cDNA or gDNA that served as material.

Trimming at V came to 3 bases and at J to 0 bases, leaving 9 bases not matched to a gene. The CDR3 contains 18 residues. The germline V gene encodes CDR1 LNHDA and CDR2 SQIVND (reference sequence). Study processing details: Counts of nucleated cells, estimated from reference gene primer amplification, were obtained. Profiling relied on immunoSEQ multiplex PCR, and the TCRdb table lists in-frame clones only, not all of them. V and J calls and clone size are those listed in that table; D and trimming were worked out from the DNA. The repertoire holds 240,000 or so clones, roughly nine tenths seen once, with roughly 5.8% in the top ten.

This chain uses TRBV19 with TRBJ2-3; TRBD2 aligns across 10 bases. This receptor was taken from a man aged 60 to 69 with acute or convalescent COVID-19. The sample consisted of peripheral blood. This CDR3 reads CASSMRSSGSSSTDTQYF. The CDR3 region has the DNA TGTGCCAGTAGTATGCGGTCTAGCGGGAGTTCTAGCACAGATACGCAGTATTTT.